Many counts were recorded for the clone carrying this T cell receptor (beta chain). TCRdb reprocessed the RT-PCR reads with MiXCR, giving one entry per CDR3 protein. The sample yields more than 550,000 distinct CDR3 sequences, 14% seen once. There are 14 residues in the CDR3. With 0 bases clipped from V and 6 bases from J, the junction kept 7 bases outside the gene matches. CDR1 is SQVTM, CDR2 ANQGSEA, per germline. Sequencing was performed on memory CD4+ T cells from blood. The rearrangement links TRBV29-1 to TRBJ1-1, with TRBD1 identical over 7 bases. The clonotype comes from a female donor in good health, serving as a healthy control. The CDR3 DNA is TGCAGCGTTGAAGATCGGCGCAGGGGGGCTGAAGCTTTCTTT. It is translated as CSVEDRRRGAEAFF.